A selection of T cell receptor beta chains follows, all from one sample in a study of blood T cell repertoires in COVID-19. The repertoire was sequenced with immunoSEQ multiplex PCR; TCRdb's copy has only in-frame clones and lacks some. The sample records 140,000 or so clones, around four fifths being singletons. Sequencing was carried out using PBMCs or T cells enriched from blood (not recorded which). All receptors derive from a woman in her forties who had recovered from COVID-19. Both conserved end residues are trimmed from each CDR3. The D gene is left open where the match is weak. Expanded clones are given a class, and other clones once, few, many or no size at all.

J gene | clone size | V gene | D gene | CDR3 protein
TRBJ2-2 | few | TRBV7-9 | TRBD2 | ASSWEAGEETGELF
TRBJ1-3 | once | TRBV2 | . | ASRRRGAGNTIY
TRBJ1-2 | . | TRBV3-1/TRBV3-2 | . | ASSQGKRYGYT
TRBJ2-7 | . | TRBV5-6 | TRBD1 | ASSPGGTGVHEQY
TRBJ1-4 | . | TRBV14 | . | ASSPFTGYEATNEKLF
TRBJ2-3 | . | TRBV7-9 | . | AGIAQGGASRTDTQY
TRBJ2-1 | . | TRBV2 | . | ASSKLGNEQF
TRBJ2-7 | . | TRBV6-5 | . | ASSPVGGLEY
TRBJ1-1 | . | TRBV7-9 | TRBD1 | ASSLDRGLEAF
TRBJ1-6 | . | TRBV5-4 | . | ASSARQGGSYNSPLH
TRBJ1-2 | . | TRBV29-1 | TRBD1 | SVEGDRAGYT
TRBJ1-5 | . | TRBV10-3 | . | AISESRDSNQPQH
TRBJ1-2 | . | TRBV4-1 | TRBD1 | ASSQDPGTGGHYGYT